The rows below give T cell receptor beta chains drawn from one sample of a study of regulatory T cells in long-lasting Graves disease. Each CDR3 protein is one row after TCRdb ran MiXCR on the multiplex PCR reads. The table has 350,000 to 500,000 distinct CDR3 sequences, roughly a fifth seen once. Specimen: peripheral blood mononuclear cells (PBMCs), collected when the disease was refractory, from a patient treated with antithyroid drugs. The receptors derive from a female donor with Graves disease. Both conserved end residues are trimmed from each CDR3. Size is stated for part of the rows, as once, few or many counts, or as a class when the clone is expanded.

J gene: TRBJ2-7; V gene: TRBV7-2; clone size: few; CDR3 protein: ASSLAGTGPYEQY
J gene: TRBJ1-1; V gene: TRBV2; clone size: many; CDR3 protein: ASRWGTARNTEAF
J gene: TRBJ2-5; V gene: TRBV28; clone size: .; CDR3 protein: VSSSLAGEETQY
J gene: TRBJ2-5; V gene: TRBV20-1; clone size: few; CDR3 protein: SAPPVSEETQY
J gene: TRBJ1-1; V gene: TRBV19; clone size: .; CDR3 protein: ASSMISPAGGLNTEAF
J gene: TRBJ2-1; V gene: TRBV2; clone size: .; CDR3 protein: ASRKNLYNEQF
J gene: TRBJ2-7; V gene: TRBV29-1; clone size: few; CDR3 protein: SVLEGDTYEQY
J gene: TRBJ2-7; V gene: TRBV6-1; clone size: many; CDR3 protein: ASRDGTSNYEQY
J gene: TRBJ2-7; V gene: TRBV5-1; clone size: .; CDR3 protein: ASSLAPGLAGGPSYEQY
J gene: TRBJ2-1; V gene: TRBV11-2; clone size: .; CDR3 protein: ASSPRQSYNEQF
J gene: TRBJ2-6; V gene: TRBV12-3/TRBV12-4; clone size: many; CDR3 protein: ASLTWAGGSGGAGANVLT
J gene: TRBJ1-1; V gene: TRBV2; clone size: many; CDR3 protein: ASDVDTGSTEAF
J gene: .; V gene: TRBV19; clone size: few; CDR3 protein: ASRHPGQAQETQY
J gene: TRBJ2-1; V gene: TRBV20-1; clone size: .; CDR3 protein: SARVLRYNEQF
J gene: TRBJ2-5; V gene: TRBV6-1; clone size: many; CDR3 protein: ASSEGSWGETQY
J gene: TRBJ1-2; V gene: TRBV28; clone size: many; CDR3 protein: ASSATGDPGYT
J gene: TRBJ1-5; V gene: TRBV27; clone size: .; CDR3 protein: ASSSHRELGNQPQH
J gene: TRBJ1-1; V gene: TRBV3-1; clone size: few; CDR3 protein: ASSLRQGAGSAF
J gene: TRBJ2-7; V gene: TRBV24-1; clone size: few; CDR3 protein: ATSDPSDYEQY
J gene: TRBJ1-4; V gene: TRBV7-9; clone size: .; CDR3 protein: ASSPGTGTNFGQEKLF
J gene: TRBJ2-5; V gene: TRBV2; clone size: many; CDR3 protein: ASGRGRTLGETQY
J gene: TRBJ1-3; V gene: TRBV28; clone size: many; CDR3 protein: ASSLIQELSGNTIY
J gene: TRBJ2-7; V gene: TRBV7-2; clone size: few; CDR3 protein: ASSADSGSGYEQY
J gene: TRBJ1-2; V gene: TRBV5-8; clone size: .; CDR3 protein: ASSLGNPGDYGYT
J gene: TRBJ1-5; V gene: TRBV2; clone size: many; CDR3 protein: ASSGGGQGPRGPQH
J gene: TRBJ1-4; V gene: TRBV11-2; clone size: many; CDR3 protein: ASSMRTAGNEKLF
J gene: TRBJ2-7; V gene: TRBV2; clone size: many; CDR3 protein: ASSGDRGEQY
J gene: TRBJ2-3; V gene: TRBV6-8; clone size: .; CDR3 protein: ASSPAGIDTQY
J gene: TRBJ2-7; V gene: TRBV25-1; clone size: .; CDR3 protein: ASSESRDFNEQY
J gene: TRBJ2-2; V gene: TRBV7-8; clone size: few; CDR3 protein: ASEGVDTGELF
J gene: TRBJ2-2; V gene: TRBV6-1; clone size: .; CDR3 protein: ASRYTGGLPPGELF